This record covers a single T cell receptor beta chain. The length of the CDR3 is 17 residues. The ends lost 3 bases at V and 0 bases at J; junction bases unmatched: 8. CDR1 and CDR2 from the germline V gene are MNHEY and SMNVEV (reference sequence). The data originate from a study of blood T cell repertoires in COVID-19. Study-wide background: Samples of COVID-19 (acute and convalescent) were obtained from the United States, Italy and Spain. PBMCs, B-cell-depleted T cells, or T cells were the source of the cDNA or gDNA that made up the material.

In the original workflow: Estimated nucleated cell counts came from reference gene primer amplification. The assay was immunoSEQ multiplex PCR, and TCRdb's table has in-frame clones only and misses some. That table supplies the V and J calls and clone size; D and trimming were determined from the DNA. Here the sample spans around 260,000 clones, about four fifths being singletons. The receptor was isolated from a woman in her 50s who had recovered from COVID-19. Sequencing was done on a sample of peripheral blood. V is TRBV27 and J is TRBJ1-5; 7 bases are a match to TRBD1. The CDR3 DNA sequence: TGTGCCAGCAGTTTTGAGGGGGCGAAGTATAGCAATCAGCCCCAGCATTTT. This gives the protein CASSFEGAKYSNQPQHF.